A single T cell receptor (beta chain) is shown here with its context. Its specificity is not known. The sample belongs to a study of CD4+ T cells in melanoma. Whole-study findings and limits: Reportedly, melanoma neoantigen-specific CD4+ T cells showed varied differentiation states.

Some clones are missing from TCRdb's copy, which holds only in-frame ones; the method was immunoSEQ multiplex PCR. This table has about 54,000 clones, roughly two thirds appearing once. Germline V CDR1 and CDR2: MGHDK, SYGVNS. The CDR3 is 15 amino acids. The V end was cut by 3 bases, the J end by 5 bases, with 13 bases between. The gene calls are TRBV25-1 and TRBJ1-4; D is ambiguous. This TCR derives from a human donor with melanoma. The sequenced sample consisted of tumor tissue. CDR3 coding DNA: TGTGCCAGCAGTGATGTAGGGCAATCAAATGAAAAACTGTTTTTT. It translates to CASSDVGQSNEKLFF.